This record concerns one TCR beta chain sequence. The antigen is undetermined. This sample was included in a study of T-cell memory formation after mild COVID-19. The CDR3 extends over 11 amino acids. V lost 6 bases and J lost 8, with 8 bases in between. TCRdb re-called the 5' RACE reads through MiXCR, storing one row per CDR3 protein. The sample has hundreds of thousands of distinct CDR3 sequences; about 15% are singletons. Findings and caveats of the study: The study found balanced CD4/CD8 in clones contracting day 15 to 85 and a CD4+ lean in later expanders.

The sequenced material came from PBMCs or a T cell subset sorted from them (not recorded which). The rearrangement joins TRBV12-3 or TRBV12-4 to TRBJ2-1; no definite D call. The clonotype comes from a young man who had mild COVID-19 (a few samples of this study predate the infection). Cell type and time point are not known. The CDR3 reads CASRSSDEQFF. The DNA of the CDR3 is TGTGCCAGCAGATCGAGCGATGAGCAGTTCTTC.